This T cell receptor beta chain derives from a study of T cell responses to AZD1222 COVID-19 vaccine. Study observations and caveats: After the peak T cell response, and only then, were repertoires sampled.

As concerns this clone: The target antigen is unknown.

Germline V lookup: CDR1 SGHRS, CDR2 YFSETQ. The junction had 7 bases not matched to a gene; V was cut back by 9 bases and J by 0 bases. This CDR3 has 15 residues. TCRdb's table, derived via immunoSEQ multiplex PCR, lists solely in-frame clones and lacks some. The sample includes around 150,000 clones, around 89% of them seen just once. Sample: peripheral blood, taken 28 days after the second AZD1222 dose. This chain links TRBV5-1 with TRBJ1-3; 9 bases are shared with TRBD1. The clonotype comes from an adult who received the AZD1222 COVID-19 vaccine. This CDR3 reads CATGTGSSSGNTIYF. CDR3 coding DNA: TGCGCCACCGGGACAGGGAGCAGCTCTGGAAACACCATATATTTT.